These T cell receptor beta chains were read from a single sample in a study of shared clonotypes between healthy human individuals. Sequencing used immunoSEQ multiplex PCR; TCRdb keeps in-frame clones, though not all of them. The sample shows over 1.5 million clones, 95% to 99% of them seen only once. Sequences were obtained from naive CD4+ T cells sorted from blood. These TCRs come from a man younger than 40 in good health. The CDR3 runs from the conserved cysteine through the conserved F or W. D genes are given only for firm matches.

>TRBD1|TRBV6-5|TRBJ2-7
TGTGCCAGCACCCGGGACAGGAGCTACGAGCAGTACTTC
CASTRDRSYEQYF
>TRBD2|TRBV19|TRBJ2-3
TGTGCCAGTAGAACTAGCGCCTTCACAGATACGCAGTATTTT
CASRTSAFTDTQYF
>TRBD2|TRBV5-1|TRBJ2-1
TGCGCCAGCAGCGGGGGACTAGCGGTGGTCCATGAGCAGTTCTTC
CASSGGLAVVHEQFF
>TRBD1|TRBV19|TRBJ1-2
TGTGCCAGTAGTATCACCGGACAGGATTTTGGCTACACCTTC
CASSITGQDFGYTF
>TRBD2|TRBV29-1|TRBJ2-1
TGCAGCTGGGCTAGCGGAACGGATGAGCAGTTCTTC
CSWASGTDEQFF
>TRBD2|TRBV27|TRBJ2-7
TGTGCCAGCAGTTTATCGAAGGGCGGGAGAATCCACGAGCAGTACTTC
CASSLSKGGRIHEQYF
>NA|TRBV18|TRBJ1-5
TGTGCCAGCTCACCAACGGGGGGGGATCAGCCCCAGCATTTT
CASSPTGGDQPQHF
>NA|TRBV20-1|TRBJ2-7
TGCAGTGTACAACAAAGCGAGCAGTACTTC
CSVQQSEQYF
>NA|TRBV7-2|TRBJ2-7
TGTGCCAGCAGCTTCGCCTACGAGCAGTACTTC
CASSFAYEQYF
>NA|TRBV18|TRBJ2-7
TGTGCCAGCTCACCATTTGCAGTTAGGTACGAGCAGTACTTC
CASSPFAVRYEQYF